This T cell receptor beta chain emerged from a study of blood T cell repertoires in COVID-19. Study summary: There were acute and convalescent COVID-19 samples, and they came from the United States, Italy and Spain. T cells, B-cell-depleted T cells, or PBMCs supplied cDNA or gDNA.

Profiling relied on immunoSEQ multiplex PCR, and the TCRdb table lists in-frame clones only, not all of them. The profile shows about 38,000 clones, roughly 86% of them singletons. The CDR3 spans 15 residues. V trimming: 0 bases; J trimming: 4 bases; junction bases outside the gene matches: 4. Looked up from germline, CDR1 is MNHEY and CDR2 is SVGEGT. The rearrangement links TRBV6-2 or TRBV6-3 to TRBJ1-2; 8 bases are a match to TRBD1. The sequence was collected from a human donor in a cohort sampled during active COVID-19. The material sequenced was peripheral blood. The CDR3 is CASSYSAGGGYGYTF. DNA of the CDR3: TGTGCCAGCAGTTACTCAGCAGGGGGCGGCTATGGCTACACCTTC.